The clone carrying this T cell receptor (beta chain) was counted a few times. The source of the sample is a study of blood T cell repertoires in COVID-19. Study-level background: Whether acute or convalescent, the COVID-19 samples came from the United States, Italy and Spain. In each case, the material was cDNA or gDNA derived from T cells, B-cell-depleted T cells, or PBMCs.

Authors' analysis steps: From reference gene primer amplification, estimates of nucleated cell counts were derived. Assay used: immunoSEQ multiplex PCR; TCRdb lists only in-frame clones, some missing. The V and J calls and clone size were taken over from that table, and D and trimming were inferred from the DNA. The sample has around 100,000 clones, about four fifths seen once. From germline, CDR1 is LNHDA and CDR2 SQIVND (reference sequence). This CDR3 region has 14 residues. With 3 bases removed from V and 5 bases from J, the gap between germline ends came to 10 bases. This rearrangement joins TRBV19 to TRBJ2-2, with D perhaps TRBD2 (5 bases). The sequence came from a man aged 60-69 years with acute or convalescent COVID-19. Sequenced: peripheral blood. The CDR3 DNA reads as TGTGCCAGTAGTATCGCACGGGGAACCGGGGAGCTGTTTTTT. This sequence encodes CASSIARGTGELFF.